This passage covers 20 T cell receptor beta chains from one sample sequenced in a study of glioma-infiltrating T cells after dendritic cell vaccination (dated by TCRdb to about 2016). Receptors were amplified or captured by the immunoSEQ multiplex PCR assay. This immuneACCESS table, as held by TCRdb, lists in-frame sequences with V and J called but not all clones. Of the missing ones, under half trace to an unresolved V gene in checked studies; the others have no known cause. Here the sample has 91,000 or so clones; around 80% occur a single time. Clones ranked in the top ten supply approximately 5.4% of the sample. The time point label here, explained by the study, means: after dendritic cell vaccination, including at tumor progression/relapse. The specimen comprised blood, sampled after dendritic cell vaccination. The receptors stem from a human donor with glioblastoma.

This sequence joins TRBV5-4 and TRBJ2-2; 12 bases match TRBD2. The J segment lost 4 bases and the V segment lost 2 bases, leaving 6 bases of the junction unmatched. The CDR3 has 17 amino acids. Germline V CDR1 and CDR2: SGHNT, YYREEE (reference sequence). The CDR3 reads CASSFRLAGVVTGELFF. The CDR3 bases are TGTGCCAGCAGCTTCCGACTAGCGGGGGTGGTCACCGGGGAGCTGTTTTTT.

The gene calls are TRBV19 and TRBJ2-3; D is unclear. Germline V gene lookup returns CDR1 LNHDA and CDR2 SQIVND (reference sequence). V dropped 4 bases and J dropped 6 bases, with 11 bases sitting between them. CDR3 length: 13 amino acids. The CDR3 loop reads CASSTGAWDTQYF. The CDR3, as DNA: TGTGCCAGTAGTACCGGAGCTTGGGATACGCAGTATTTT.

This rearrangement joins TRBV5-6 to TRBJ2-3, with D perhaps TRBD1 (6 bases). V lost 1 base to trimming and J lost 2 bases, with 14 bases between them. Per the germline V gene, CDR1 is SGHDT and CDR2 is YYEEEE. This CDR3 has 16 amino acids. In DNA, the CDR3 is TGTGCCAGCAGCTTGTACCAGGGGCGAGTCACAGATACGCAGTATTTT. This translates into CASSLYQGRVTDTQYF.

Here the CDR3 DNA reads TGCGCCAGCAGCCAAGCGCCTAGCGGGAGTTTCTACGAGCAGTACTTC. As protein: CASSQAPSGSFYEQYF. The chain combines TRBV4-1 with TRBJ2-7; TRBD2 agrees at 10 bases. CDR3 length: 16 amino acids. J lost 3 bases, V lost 1 base, and 6 bases had no gene match. The V gene's germline CDR1 is MGHRA and CDR2 YSYEKL.

The chain is built from TRBV28 and TRBJ2-1; 9 bases are a match to TRBD2. The germline gives CDR1 MDHEN, CDR2 SYDVKM. The V and J ends lost 1 base and 5 bases, in that order; junction bases with no gene match: 3. The CDR3 is made up of 15 amino acids. The CDR3 DNA reads as TGTGCCAGCAGTTTATTGCCTAGCGGGAACAATGAGCAGTTCTTC. As protein: CASSLLPSGNNEQFF.

The rearrangement joins TRBV2 to TRBJ2-3; the match to TRBD2 covers 12 bases. J was trimmed by 3 bases and V by 5 bases; bases with no gene match: 6. The CDR3 extends over 16 amino acids. The germline gives CDR1 SNHLY, CDR2 FYNNEI. The CDR3 region has the DNA TGTGCCAGCAGTTCCCAACTAGCGGGGGGTACAGATACGCAGTATTTT. This codes for CASSSQLAGGTDTQYF.

V is TRBV18 and J is TRBJ1-1; 8 nucleotides line up with TRBD1. From germline, CDR1 is KGHSH and CDR2 LQKENI. The V and J ends lost 1 base and 6 bases, in that order; junction bases with no gene match: 4. The CDR3 is 14 amino acids. CDR3 in DNA: TGTGCCAGCTCACCACTCGACAGGGGATCTGAAGCTTTCTTT. This sequence encodes CASSPLDRGSEAFF.

This clone was counted once. This rearrangement joins TRBV7-8 to TRBJ1-5, with D uncertain. CDR3 size: 14 residues. Trimming pared 5 bases from V and 6 bases from J, leaving 14 bases between. Germline CDR1 and CDR2: SGHVS and FQNEAQ. The CDR3 region is CASSPHEVSQPQHF. The CDR3 DNA reads TGTGCCAGCAGCCCCCACGAGGTTTCTCAGCCCCAGCATTTT.

This rearrangement joins TRBV28 to TRBJ2-5; possible D gene TRBD1, 5 bases. CDR1 is MDHEN, CDR2 SYDVKM, per germline. The CDR3 is made up of 14 amino acids. V lost 2 bases, J lost 1 base, and 8 bases lay in between. CDR3 loop: CASSLGAAQETQYF. The DNA of the CDR3 is TGTGCCAGCAGTTTAGGGGCAGCCCAAGAGACCCAGTACTTC.

This clone was seen a handful of times. The rearrangement joins TRBV11-2 to TRBJ2-3, with D unresolved. CDR1 is SGHAT, CDR2 FQNNGV, per germline. There are 13 residues in the CDR3. The V gene lost 5 bases and the J gene lost 7 bases, with 13 bases spanning the gap. As DNA, the CDR3 is TGTGCCAGCAGCCCGACTTGGAGAAATACGCAGTATTTT. Translated: CASSPTWRNTQYF.

This clone was found a few times. The chain carries TRBV2 and TRBJ1-1; perhaps TRBD1 as D (5 bases). V was shortened by 3 bases and J by 6 bases, with 8 bases between the two germline ends. CDR3 length: 12 amino acids. Germline V gene sequence: CDR1 SNHLY, CDR2 FYNNEI. CDR3 nucleotides: TGTGCCAGCAGTGACCCAGGGCCTGAAGCTTTCTTT. Translated, it gives CASSDPGPEAFF.

V gene TRBV10-1 combines with J gene TRBJ2-7; perhaps TRBD1 as D (6 bases). CDR1 WNHNN and CDR2 SYGVQD come from the germline V gene (reference sequence). Trimming left V 0 bases short and J 3 bases short, with 9 bases between. This CDR3 has 14 amino acids. CDR3 sequence: CASSESGGDYEQYF. The CDR3 DNA reads as TGCGCCAGCAGTGAGTCAGGGGGAGACTACGAGCAGTACTTC.

This chain links TRBV2 with TRBJ1-2; TRBD1 is a possible D gene (5 bases). The length of the CDR3 is 14 residues. V was shortened by 7 bases and J by 8 bases, with 20 bases between the two germline ends. Germline values: CDR1 SNHLY, CDR2 FYNNEI. CDR3 protein: CASTQGLRGEGYTF. CDR3 bases: TGTGCCAGCACTCAGGGCCTCCGGGGGGAGGGCTACACCTTC.

The gene calls are TRBV28 and TRBJ2-7; 13 positions match TRBD2. Germline lookup yields CDR1 MDHEN and CDR2 SYDVKM. The CDR3 is 21 residues long. V lost 4 bases to trimming and J lost 0 bases; unmatched junction nucleotides: 18. The CDR3 coding sequence is TGTGCCAGCAGTTCTACCGGGACTAGCGGGGCTCGGGAAACTAGCTCCTACGAGCAGTACTTC. This sequence encodes CASSSTGTSGARETSSYEQYF. The full variable domain, in which reference TRBV28 and TRBJ2-7 provide the parts outside the CDR3, is DVKVTQSSRYLVKRTGEKVFLECVQDMDHENMFWYRQDPGLGLRLIYFSYDVKMKEKGDIPEGYSVSREKKERFSLILESASTNQTSMYLCASSSTGTSGARETSSYEQYFGPGTRLTVT.

The rearrangement uses TRBV30 and TRBJ2-7, with 9 bases identical to TRBD1. With 5 bases clipped from V and 5 bases from J, the junction kept 10 bases outside the gene matches. This CDR3 region has 14 residues. Germline V gives CDR1 GTSNPN, CDR2 SVGIG (reference sequence). CDR3 coding DNA: TGTGCCTGGGCTTCCGGGACAGGGTTCAACGAGCAGTACTTC. It is translated as CAWASGTGFNEQYF.

This chain joins TRBV5-8 and TRBJ1-5, with 8 bases lining up with TRBD1. Looked up from germline, CDR1 is SGHTS and CDR2 is YDEGEE. This CDR3 spans 15 amino acids. V lost 4 bases, J lost 6 bases, and 9 bases stayed unmatched. CDR3 DNA: TGTGCCAGCAGCCATGGACAGGGTGGACCTCAGCCCCAGCATTTT. Protein sequence: CASSHGQGGPQPQHF.

The CDR3: CASSFGGSAGANVLTF. CDR3 DNA sequence: TGTGCCAGCAGCTTTGGGGGGTCGGCTGGGGCCAACGTCCTGACTTTC. This chain joins TRBV5-6 and TRBJ2-6, with D possibly matching TRBD2 (6 bases). V was clipped by 2 bases and J by 2 bases, with 11 bases between them. This CDR3 is built from 16 residues. From germline, CDR1 is SGHDT and CDR2 YYEEEE.

A few counts support this clone. V gene TRBV5-6 combines with J gene TRBJ2-3; TRBD1 matches 7 bases. The V gene end was trimmed by 4 bases and the J gene end by 2 bases; junction bases not matched to a gene: 7. This CDR3 contains 15 residues. Germline assignment: CDR1 SGHDT and CDR2 YYEEEE. The DNA for the CDR3 is TGTGCCAGCAGCGGGACAGCTTGGCCCACAGATACGCAGTATTTT. It translates to CASSGTAWPTDTQYF.

This chain joins TRBV7-9 and TRBJ1-3, with no clear D. The germline CDR1 and CDR2 sequences are SEHNR and FQNEAQ (reference sequence). The CDR3 runs to 16 residues. The ends were cut back, 4 bases at V and 0 bases at J, with 13 bases in the middle. CDR3 sequence (DNA): TGTGCCAGCAGCTCCTCGTCCGGGAGCTCTGGAAACACCATATATTTT. Amino acids: CASSSSSGSSGNTIYF.

The gene calls are TRBV30 and TRBJ1-1; the D gene is possibly TRBD1 (6 bases). Trimming shortened V by 7 bases and J by 7 bases, and 19 bases separated the two germline ends. Germline V gene data show CDR1 as GTSNPN and CDR2 as SVGIG (reference sequence). The CDR3 contains 13 residues. The CDR3 region has the DNA TGTGCCTATTTAAAACAGGGTTTGGGTGAAGCTTTCTTT. Translating it yields CAYLKQGLGEAFF.